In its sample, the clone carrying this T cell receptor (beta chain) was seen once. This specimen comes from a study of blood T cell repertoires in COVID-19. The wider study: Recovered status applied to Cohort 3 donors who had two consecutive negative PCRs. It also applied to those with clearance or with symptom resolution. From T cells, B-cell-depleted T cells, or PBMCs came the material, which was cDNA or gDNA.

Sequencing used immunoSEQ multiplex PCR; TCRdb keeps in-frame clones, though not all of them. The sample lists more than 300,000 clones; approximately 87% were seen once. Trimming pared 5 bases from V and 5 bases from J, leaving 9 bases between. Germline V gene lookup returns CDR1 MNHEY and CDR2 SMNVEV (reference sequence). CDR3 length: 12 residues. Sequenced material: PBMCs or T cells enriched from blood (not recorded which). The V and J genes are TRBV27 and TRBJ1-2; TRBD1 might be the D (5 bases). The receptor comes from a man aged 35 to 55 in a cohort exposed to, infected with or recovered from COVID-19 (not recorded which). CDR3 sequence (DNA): TGTGCCAGCAGTCCCGCAGGGTATGGCTACACCTTC. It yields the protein CASSPAGYGYTF.